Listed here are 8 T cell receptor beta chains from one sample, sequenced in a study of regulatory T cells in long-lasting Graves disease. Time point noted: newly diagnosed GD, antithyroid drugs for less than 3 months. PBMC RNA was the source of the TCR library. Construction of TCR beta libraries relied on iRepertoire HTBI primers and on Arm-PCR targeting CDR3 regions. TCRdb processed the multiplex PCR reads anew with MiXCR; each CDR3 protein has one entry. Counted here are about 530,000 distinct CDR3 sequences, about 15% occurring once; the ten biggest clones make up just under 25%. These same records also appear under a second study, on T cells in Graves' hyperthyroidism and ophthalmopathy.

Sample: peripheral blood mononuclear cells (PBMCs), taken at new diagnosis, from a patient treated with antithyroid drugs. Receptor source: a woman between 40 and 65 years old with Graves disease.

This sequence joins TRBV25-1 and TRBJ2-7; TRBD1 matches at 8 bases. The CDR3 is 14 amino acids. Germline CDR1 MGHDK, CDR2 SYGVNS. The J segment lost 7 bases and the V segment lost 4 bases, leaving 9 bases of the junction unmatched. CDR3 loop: CASSGGQGWEEQYF. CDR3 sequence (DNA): TGTGCCAGCAGTGGTGGACAGGGATGGGAAGAGCAGTACTTC.

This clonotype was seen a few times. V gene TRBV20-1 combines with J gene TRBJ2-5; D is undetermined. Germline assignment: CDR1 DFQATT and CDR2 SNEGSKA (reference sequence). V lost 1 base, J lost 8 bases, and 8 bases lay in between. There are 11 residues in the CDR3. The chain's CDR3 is CSARAVITQYF. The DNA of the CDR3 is TGCAGTGCTAGAGCGGTGATTACCCAGTACTTC.

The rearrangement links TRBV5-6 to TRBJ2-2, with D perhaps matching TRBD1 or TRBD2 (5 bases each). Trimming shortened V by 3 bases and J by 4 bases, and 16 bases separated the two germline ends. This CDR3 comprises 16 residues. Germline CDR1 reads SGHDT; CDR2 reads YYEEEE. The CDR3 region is CASSWDAMSGTGELFF. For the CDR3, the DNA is TGTGCCAGCAGCTGGGACGCCATGAGTGGCACCGGGGAGCTGTTTTTT.

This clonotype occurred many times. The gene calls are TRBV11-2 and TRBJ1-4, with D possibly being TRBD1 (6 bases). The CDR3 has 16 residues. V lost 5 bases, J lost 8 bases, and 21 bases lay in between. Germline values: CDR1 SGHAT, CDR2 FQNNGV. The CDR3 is CASSRRNTGIGEKLFF. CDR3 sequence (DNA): TGTGCCAGCAGCCGACGCAACACAGGGATAGGGGAAAAACTGTTTTTT.

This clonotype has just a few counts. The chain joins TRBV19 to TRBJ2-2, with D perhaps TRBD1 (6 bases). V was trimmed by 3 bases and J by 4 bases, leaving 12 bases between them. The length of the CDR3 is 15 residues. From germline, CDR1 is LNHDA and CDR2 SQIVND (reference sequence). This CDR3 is CASSIWGRGTGELFF. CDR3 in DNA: TGTGCCAGTAGTATCTGGGGGCGAGGCACCGGGGAGCTGTTTTTT.

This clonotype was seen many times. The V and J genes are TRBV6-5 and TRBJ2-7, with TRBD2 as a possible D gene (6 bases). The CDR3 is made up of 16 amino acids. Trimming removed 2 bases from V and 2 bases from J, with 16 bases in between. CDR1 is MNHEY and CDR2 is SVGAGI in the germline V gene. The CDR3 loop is CASSYTTWGDPYEQYF. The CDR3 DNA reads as TGTGCCAGCAGTTACACCACCTGGGGGGATCCCTACGAGCAGTACTTC.

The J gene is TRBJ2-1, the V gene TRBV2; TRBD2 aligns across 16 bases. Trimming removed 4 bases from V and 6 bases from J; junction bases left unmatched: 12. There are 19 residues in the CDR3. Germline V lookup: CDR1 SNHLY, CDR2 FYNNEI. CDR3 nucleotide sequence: TGTGCCAGCAGTGTCCAAACCGAGGGACTAGCGGGGGGGCCCAATGAGCAGTTCTTC. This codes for CASSVQTEGLAGGPNEQFF.

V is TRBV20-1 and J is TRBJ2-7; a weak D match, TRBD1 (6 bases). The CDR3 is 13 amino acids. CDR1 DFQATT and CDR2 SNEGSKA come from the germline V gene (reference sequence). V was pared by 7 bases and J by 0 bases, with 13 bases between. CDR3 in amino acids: CSGGRQTSYEQYF. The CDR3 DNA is TGCAGTGGGGGGCGTCAAACCTCCTACGAGCAGTACTTC.